This note documents a single T cell receptor beta chain sequence. Per the original data handling: Estimation of nucleated cell counts was performed using reference gene primer amplification. The data were produced by immunoSEQ multiplex PCR, yet TCRdb's version contains in-frame clones alone and is incomplete. For V, J and clone size, that table is used; D and trimming come from the DNA. The repertoire holds approximately 160,000 clones, with about 83% as singletons. The data belong to a study of blood T cell repertoires in COVID-19. As for the study in general: Spain, Italy and the United States supplied samples that represented acute and convalescent COVID-19.

This CDR3 spans 18 amino acids. Germline CDR1 SGHNT, CDR2 YENEEA. V was pared by 1 base and J by 0 bases, with 7 bases of the junction left unmatched. This clonotype originated in a man aged 40-55 years who had recovered from COVID-19. Sequencing was performed on peripheral blood. The chain uses TRBV11-3 and TRBJ2-2; 8 nucleotides line up with TRBD2. Written as DNA, the CDR3 is TGTGCCAGCAGCTTAGGGTATCTAGCGGGTCCGAACACCGGGGAGCTGTTTTTT. Amino acid sequence: CASSLGYLAGPNTGELFF.